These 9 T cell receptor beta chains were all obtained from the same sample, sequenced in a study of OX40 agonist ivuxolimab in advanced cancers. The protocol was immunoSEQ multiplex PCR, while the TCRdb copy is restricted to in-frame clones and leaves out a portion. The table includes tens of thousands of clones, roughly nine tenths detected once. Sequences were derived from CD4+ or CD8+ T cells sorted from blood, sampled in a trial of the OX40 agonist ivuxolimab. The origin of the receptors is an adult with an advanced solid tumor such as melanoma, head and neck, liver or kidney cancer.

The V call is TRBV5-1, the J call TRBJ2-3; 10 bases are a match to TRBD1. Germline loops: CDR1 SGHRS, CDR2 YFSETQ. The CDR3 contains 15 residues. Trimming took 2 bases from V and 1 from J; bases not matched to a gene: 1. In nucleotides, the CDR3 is TGCGCCAGCAGCTTCGGGACAGGGGGCACAGATACGCAGTATTTT. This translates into CASSFGTGGTDTQYF.

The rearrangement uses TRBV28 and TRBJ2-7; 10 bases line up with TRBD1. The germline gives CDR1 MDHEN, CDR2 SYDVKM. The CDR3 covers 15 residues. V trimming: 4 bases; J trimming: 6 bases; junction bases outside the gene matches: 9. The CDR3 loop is CASSSTGTGVLEQYF. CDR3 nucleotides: TGTGCCAGCAGTTCCACCGGGACAGGGGTTCTCGAGCAGTACTTC.

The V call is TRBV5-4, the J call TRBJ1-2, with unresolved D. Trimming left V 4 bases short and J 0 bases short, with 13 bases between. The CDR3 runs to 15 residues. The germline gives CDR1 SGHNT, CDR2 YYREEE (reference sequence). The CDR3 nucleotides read TGTGCCAGCAGCGGTCCAGCGGGAACTAACTATGGCTACACCTTC. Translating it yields CASSGPAGTNYGYTF.

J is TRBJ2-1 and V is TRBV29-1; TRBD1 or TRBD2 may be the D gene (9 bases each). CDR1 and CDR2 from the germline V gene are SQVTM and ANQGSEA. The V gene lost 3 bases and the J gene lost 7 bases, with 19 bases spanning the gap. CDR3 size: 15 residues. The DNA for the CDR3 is TGCAGCGTTGATTCGGCTAGCGGGACAGGGAATGAGCAGTTCTTC. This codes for CSVDSASGTGNEQFF.

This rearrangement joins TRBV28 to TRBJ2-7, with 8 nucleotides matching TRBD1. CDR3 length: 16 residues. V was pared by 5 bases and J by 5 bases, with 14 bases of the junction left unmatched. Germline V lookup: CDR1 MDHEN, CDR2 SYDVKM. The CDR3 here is CASSPPTGEARNEQYF. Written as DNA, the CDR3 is TGTGCCAGCAGTCCCCCGACAGGGGAAGCCCGAAACGAGCAGTACTTC.

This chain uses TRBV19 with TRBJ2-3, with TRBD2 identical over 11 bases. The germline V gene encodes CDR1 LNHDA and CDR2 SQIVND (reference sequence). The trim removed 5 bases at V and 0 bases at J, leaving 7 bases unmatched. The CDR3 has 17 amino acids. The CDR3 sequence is CASSRGLAVSSTDTQYF. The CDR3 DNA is TGTGCCAGTAGTCGGGGACTAGCGGTTTCTAGCACAGATACGCAGTATTTT.

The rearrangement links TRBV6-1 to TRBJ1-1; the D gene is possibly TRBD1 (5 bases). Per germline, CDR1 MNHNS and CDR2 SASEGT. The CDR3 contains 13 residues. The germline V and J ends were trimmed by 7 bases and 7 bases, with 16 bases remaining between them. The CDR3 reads CASNRDAYREAFF. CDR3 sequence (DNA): TGTGCCAGCAATCGGGACGCCTATCGTGAAGCTTTCTTT.

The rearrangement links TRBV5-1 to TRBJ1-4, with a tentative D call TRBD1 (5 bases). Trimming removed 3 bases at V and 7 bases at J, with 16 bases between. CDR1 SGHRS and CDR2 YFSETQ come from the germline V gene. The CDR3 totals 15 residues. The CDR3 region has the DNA TGCGCCAGCAGCTCGCCCCAGGATGGGGGTGAAAAACTGTTTTTT. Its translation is CASSSPQDGGEKLFF.

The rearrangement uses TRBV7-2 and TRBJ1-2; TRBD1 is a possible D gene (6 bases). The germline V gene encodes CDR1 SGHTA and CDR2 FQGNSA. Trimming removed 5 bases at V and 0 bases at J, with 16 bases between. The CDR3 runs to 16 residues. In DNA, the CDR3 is TGTGCCAGCAGCGGCGGGCGGCAGGGGACTAACTATGGCTACACCTTC. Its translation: CASSGGRQGTNYGYTF.